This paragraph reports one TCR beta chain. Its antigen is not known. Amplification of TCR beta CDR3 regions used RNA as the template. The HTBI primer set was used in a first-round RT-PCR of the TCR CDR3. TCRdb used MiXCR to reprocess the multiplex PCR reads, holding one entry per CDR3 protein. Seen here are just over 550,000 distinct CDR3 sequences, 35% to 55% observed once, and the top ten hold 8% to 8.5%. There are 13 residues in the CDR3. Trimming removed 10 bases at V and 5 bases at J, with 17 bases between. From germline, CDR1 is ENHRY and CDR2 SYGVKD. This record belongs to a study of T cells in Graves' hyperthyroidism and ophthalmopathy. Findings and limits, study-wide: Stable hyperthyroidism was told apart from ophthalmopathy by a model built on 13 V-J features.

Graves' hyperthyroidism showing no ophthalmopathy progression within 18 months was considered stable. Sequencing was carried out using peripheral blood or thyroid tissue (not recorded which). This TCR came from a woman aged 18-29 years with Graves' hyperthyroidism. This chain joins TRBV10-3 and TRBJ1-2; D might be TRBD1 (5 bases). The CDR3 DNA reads TGTGCCACTACAGGAGGGGTAGGATATGGCTACACCTTC. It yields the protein CATTGGVGYGYTF.